This TCR beta chain was captured by sequencing in a study of blood T cell repertoires in COVID-19. In regard to this clone: Mismatch with germline at one junction end may stem from a read error.

The repertoire was sequenced with immunoSEQ multiplex PCR; TCRdb's copy has only in-frame clones and lacks some. Found here are over 400,000 clones, roughly 91% of them singletons; the top ten hold roughly 7.3%. The origin of this receptor is a woman aged 50 to 65 with COVID-19, enrolled during active disease. The sample taken for sequencing was peripheral blood.

In DNA form, the CDR3 reads TGTGCCAGCTCACCCCTCATAGCGTTCATTAACCAGGAGACCCAGTACTTC. Its protein product is CASSPLIAFINQETQYF. This chain connects TRBV18 to TRBJ2-5; D perhaps matches TRBD2 (5 bases). Germline-derived CDR1 and CDR2 are KGHSH and LQKENI. This CDR3 has 17 residues.